This is a list of T cell receptor beta chains from one sample in a study of CD8 T cell repertoires and HIV-1 epitope variants. Method: immunoSEQ multiplex PCR; TCRdb's copy keeps in-frame clones and lacks some. This sample yields tens of thousands of clones, of which 70% to 75% are seen a single time; 20% to 30% belongs to the top ten. Sequenced input: uncultured baseline CD8+ T cells from peripheral blood mononuclear cells (PBMCs). The receptors shown here come from a male donor with HIV. Each CDR3 is given with its conserved first and last residue. The order of the fields is D gene, J gene, V gene, clone size, CDR3 protein, CDR3 DNA. A D gene is named only where the DNA matches it firmly. Clone sizes are given selectively: once, few, many, or a class where the clone is expanded.

-	TRBJ2-1	TRBV9	-	CASSVRGRHFDEQFF	TGTGCCAGCAGCGTACGGGGCCGCCATTTCGATGAGCAGTTCTTC
TRBD1	TRBJ1-4	TRBV7-9	-	CASSLGTGREKLFF	TGTGCCAGCAGCTTGGGGACAGGGAGAGAAAAACTGTTTTTT
-	TRBJ1-2	TRBV6-5	-	CASSQGRVYGYTF	TGTGCCAGCTCTCAGGGGCGCGTCTATGGCTACACCTTC
TRBD2	TRBJ2-7	TRBV10-3	-	CAITQLAGEGEQYF	TGTGCCATCACCCAGCTAGCGGGAGAAGGCGAGCAGTACTTC
-	TRBJ1-4	TRBV21-1	-	CASETDRRTEKLFF	TGTGCCAGCGAAACGGACAGGAGGACCGAAAAACTGTTTTTT
TRBD1	TRBJ1-2	TRBV27	-	CASSLTGTAPYGYTF	TGTGCCAGCAGTTTGACCGGGACAGCGCCCTATGGCTACACCTTC
-	TRBJ1-5	TRBV6-5	few	CASSPFGDNQPQHF	TGTGCCAGCAGTCCATTCGGCGATAATCAGCCCCAGCATTTT
-	TRBJ1-5	TRBV6-5	medium-sized	CASSGGQGIHQPQHF	TGTGCCAGCAGTGGGGGGCAGGGGATACATCAGCCCCAGCATTTT
-	TRBJ2-1	TRBV9	-	CASSVDQASRGNEQFF	TGTGCCAGCAGCGTAGACCAGGCCTCAAGGGGGAATGAGCAGTTCTTC
TRBD1	TRBJ1-5	TRBV28	-	CASSLTGASNQPQHF	TGTGCCAGCAGTTTGACAGGGGCTAGCAATCAGCCCCAGCATTTT
-	TRBJ1-2	TRBV7-9	-	CASSLEGYGYTF	TGTGCCAGCAGCTTAGAGGGGTATGGCTACACCTTC
-	TRBJ2-1	TRBV27	-	CASGRTYNEQFF	TGTGCCAGCGGGAGGACCTACAATGAGCAGTTCTTC
-	TRBJ2-7	TRBV28	few	CASSTGTPYEQYF	TGTGCCAGCTCAACGGGAACCCCCTACGAGCAGTACTTC
-	TRBJ1-1	TRBV2	few	CASSEAMEEAFF	TGTGCCAGCAGTGAAGCAATGGAGGAAGCTTTCTTT
-	TRBJ2-2	TRBV4-1	-	CASSQAPPGTMGTGELFF	TGCGCCAGCAGCCAAGCCCCTCCCGGGACAATGGGCACCGGGGAGCTGTTTTTT
-	TRBJ2-2	TRBV6-5	-	CASSYSFTGELFF	TGTGCCAGCAGTTACTCGTTCACCGGGGAGCTGTTTTTT
TRBD1	TRBJ1-2	TRBV5-4	-	CASTPGLDRGRGYTF	TGTGCCAGCACCCCAGGGTTGGACAGGGGACGGGGCTACACCTTC
-	TRBJ1-2	TRBV6-5	-	CASSYRFQEVNYGYTF	TGTGCCAGCAGTTACAGGTTCCAGGAGGTTAACTATGGCTACACCTTC
-	TRBJ1-1	TRBV4-1	-	CASSLTRGETSLF	TGCGCCAGCAGCCTAACCCGGGGAGAAACGTCCTTGTTT
TRBD2	TRBJ2-1	TRBV5-1	-	CASSLSPSGYNEQFF	TGCGCCAGCAGCTTGAGTCCTAGCGGATACAATGAGCAGTTCTTC
-	TRBJ2-1	TRBV27	-	CASSFLASNEQFF	TGTGCCAGCAGTTTCCTAGCTAGTAATGAGCAGTTCTTC
TRBD1	TRBJ1-1	TRBV6-5	-	CASSYSTGGNAEAFF	TGTGCCAGCAGTTACTCGACAGGGGGCAACGCTGAAGCTTTCTTT
-	TRBJ1-4	TRBV7-3	-	CASSLTASRNEKLFF	TGTGCCAGCAGCTTAACGGCCTCCCGGAATGAAAAACTGTTTTTT
TRBD1	TRBJ2-5	TRBV9	-	CASSVGTVQETQYF	TGTGCCAGCAGCGTTGGGACAGTACAAGAGACCCAGTACTTC
-	TRBJ1-5	TRBV5-1	-	CASSLEPLGSNQPQHF	TGCGCCAGCAGCTTGGAACCCCTGGGGAGCAATCAGCCCCAGCATTTT
-	TRBJ2-3	TRBV6-1	-	CATKLRGGTDTQYF	TGTGCCACAAAGTTGAGGGGGGGCACAGATACGCAGTATTTT
-	TRBJ2-7	TRBV28	-	CASSFSGYAYEQYF	TGTGCCAGCAGTTTTTCGGGGTATGCCTACGAGCAGTACTTC
-	TRBJ2-3	TRBV5-6	-	CASSPPGVDTQYF	TGTGCCAGCAGCCCCCCAGGGGTAGATACGCAGTATTTT
-	TRBJ1-3	TRBV19	-	CASRARVYGNTIYF	TGTGCCAGTAGGGCCAGGGTGTATGGAAACACCATATATTTT